The T cell receptor (beta chain) under discussion was sequenced for a study of CD8 T cells in ankylosing spondylitis (dated by TCRdb to about 2017). The study in broad terms: To find TCR variants linked to disease, the study profiled T cell receptor beta repertoires in ankylosing spondylitis patients and healthy donors. Peripheral blood was sampled, and synovial fluid was also collected from ankylosing spondylitis patients. The full study cohort was made up of over 20 ankylosing spondylitis patients and roughly 98 healthy donors.

The germline V gene yields SGHRS for CDR1 and YFSETQ for CDR2. Inclusive of the bounding cysteine and phenylalanine, the CDR3 is 14 residues long. Left in the record is the CDR3 DNA by itself, 42 bases read in frame from the first base. V is shortened by 3 bases, J by 0 bases, and the region joining them spans 8 bases. For this clonotype: Its antigen is not yet known. Base qualities are not at hand, and no much larger clone is one base apart.

Reads for this sample came from an Illumina HiSeq 2500. TCR beta libraries were prepared by quantitative 5'-RACE with molecular barcodes. In the paper's pipeline: Disease-linked TCR variants were identified with a new computational method built on a probabilistic model of VDJ rearrangement. TCRdb reworked the public reads: Q25 trimming with fastp, MiXCR clone assembly, productive beta chains retained. Each CDR3 protein gets just one entry, which takes the most common genes and DNA from the rows behind it. The V and J calls here are based on TCRdb, not the publication. The sample contains hundreds of thousands of distinct CDR3 sequences, approximately 10% of them found a single time. 0.51% of the sample comes from the top ten. On the study overall, not on this receptor specifically: The disease-linked clones were reported to be significantly enriched in matched synovial fluid samples from ankylosing spondylitis patients. Some of the motif variants had been reported before in the synovial fluid and blood of reactive arthritis patients, a finding that suggests common disease-initiation mechanisms. Blood from ankylosing spondylitis patients appeared to be characterized by a TCR beta motif made up of under ten highly homologous amino acid variants. A CD8+ phenotype was shown by the disease-linked clones, which were found at relatively low frequencies in peripheral blood.

This receptor was identified in a male donor with ankylosing spondylitis. The receptor chain draws on TRBV5-1 and TRBJ2-3; no D segment can be confidently identified. Input material: blood, either unsorted or a sorted T cell fraction (not recorded which). For the CDR3, the sequence is CASSSDPSTDTQYF. The nucleotides are TGCGCCAGCAGCTCGGACCCTAGCACAGATACGCAGTATTTT.